This T cell receptor (beta chain) was sequenced in a study of blood T cell repertoires in COVID-19. Study processing details: Reference gene primers were amplified, and this amplification served to estimate nucleated cell counts. Measured with immunoSEQ multiplex PCR; TCRdb has only the in-frame clones, and not every one. V and J calls and clone size are those listed in that table; D and trimming were worked out from the DNA. The table has about 160,000 clones, over 75% seen once. Germline V gene sequence: CDR1 KGHSH, CDR2 LQKENI. Trimming shortened V by 2 bases and J by 1 base, and 11 bases separated the two germline ends. The CDR3 sequence is 15 residues long.

Material for sequencing was peripheral blood. The TCR comes from a man older than 75 with COVID-19, enrolled during active disease. The chain employs TRBV18 and TRBJ1-1; TRBD1 is a possible D gene (6 bases). Here the CDR3 DNA reads TGTGCCAGCTCACCAGGAACAGGGTGGAACACTGAAGCTTTCTTT. Its translation: CASSPGTGWNTEAFF.